The 7 T cell receptor beta chains listed next were all sequenced from one sample in a study of response to subunit inactivated influenza vaccine. In TCRdb, the RT-PCR reads were re-called with MiXCR into one record per CDR3 protein. The table has approximately 490,000 distinct CDR3 sequences, under 8.5% seen once. The sample was PBMCs from blood, taken about 23 months after vaccination. The receptors stem from a man aged 45 to 75 who received an inactivated influenza vaccine.

This clonotype showed up many times. The chain employs TRBV7-2 and TRBJ2-7, with D perhaps being TRBD1 or TRBD2 (5 bases each). The CDR3 is 13 residues long. The germline V gene encodes CDR1 SGHTA and CDR2 FQGNSA. V shed 9 bases and J shed 2 bases, with 14 bases lying between them. The CDR3 nucleotides read TGTGCCAGTACTTGGGGGTATGCCTACGAGCAGTACTTC. This sequence encodes CASTWGYAYEQYF.

V is TRBV28 and J is TRBJ2-2; weak D call: TRBD2 (6 bases). This CDR3 is built from 17 residues. CDR1 is MDHEN and CDR2 is SYDVKM in the germline V gene. V was shortened by 7 bases and J by 0 bases, with 18 bases between the two germline ends. The CDR3 region has the DNA TGTGCCAGCATCATTGGGGGGAGACCCGCGAACACCGGGGAGCTGTTTTTT. Translated, it gives CASIIGGRPANTGELFF.

This clonotype was counted between two and nine times. The rearrangement uses TRBV20-1 and TRBJ2-2; D is undetermined. Germline lookup yields CDR1 DFQATT and CDR2 SNEGSKA (reference sequence). Trimming removed 1 base from V and 4 bases from J, with 10 bases in between. This CDR3 region has 14 residues. The CDR3 sequence is CSARGAWGTGELFF. CDR3 sequence (DNA): TGCAGTGCTAGAGGGGCTTGGGGCACCGGGGAGCTGTTTTTT.

This clonotype has ten or more counts. V usage is TRBV11-2 and J usage is TRBJ2-3, with unresolved D. The CDR3 is made up of 14 amino acids. Germline lookup yields CDR1 SGHAT and CDR2 FQNNGV. V shed 5 bases and J shed 0 bases, with 9 bases lying between them. The CDR3 is CASSVIPSTDTQYF. In nucleotides, the CDR3 is TGTGCCAGCAGCGTCATTCCAAGCACAGATACGCAGTATTTT.

This clonotype was counted at least ten times. V and J are TRBV7-8 and TRBJ2-7; weak D call: TRBD1 (6 bases). V was pared by 6 bases and J by 0 bases, with 15 bases between. Germline CDR1 is SGHVS and CDR2 is FQNEAQ. The CDR3 is made up of 15 amino acids. The CDR3 DNA follows: TGTGCCAGCAGACCTACCAGGGACACCTCCTACGAGCAGTACTTC. This codes for CASRPTRDTSYEQYF.

This clonotype showed up just a few times. The chain employs TRBV12-3 or TRBV12-4 and TRBJ2-5, with 7 bases lining up with TRBD1. There are 14 residues in the CDR3. V was clipped by 5 bases and J by 2 bases; unmatched bases: 5. The CDR3 loop is CASSTRDSQETQYF. CDR3 coding DNA: TGTGCCAGCAGTACTCGGGACAGTCAAGAGACCCAGTACTTC.

V usage is TRBV11-2 and J usage is TRBJ1-6, with a tentative D call TRBD1 (5 bases). The length of the CDR3 is 20 residues. Germline V gene lookup returns CDR1 SGHAT and CDR2 FQNNGV. Trimming took off 4 bases at V and 0 bases at J, with 22 bases between the two ends. CDR3 sequence (DNA): TGTGCCAGCAGCTCCGGGTTGGGGGGGAGTATCCGCTCCTATAATTCACCCCTCCACTTT. It specifies CASSSGLGGSIRSYNSPLHF.